This is a list of T cell receptor beta chains from one sample in a study of regulatory T cells in long-lasting Graves disease. TCRdb re-analysed the multiplex PCR reads in MiXCR, keeping a single row per CDR3 protein. The sample has hundreds of thousands of distinct CDR3 sequences; roughly a sixth are singletons. Separately, the same data were catalogued under a study of T cells in Graves' hyperthyroidism and ophthalmopathy.

The input for sequencing was peripheral blood mononuclear cells (PBMCs), taken at new diagnosis, from a patient treated with antithyroid drugs. These receptors all come from a middle-aged man with Graves disease. Each CDR3 is given with its conserved first and last residue. Fields, in order: D gene, clone size, V gene, J gene, CDR3 DNA, CDR3 protein. A D gene is named only where the DNA matches it firmly. For some rows the clone size is stated as once, few or many, or as a class when expanded; others skip it.

d_call: TRBD2
clone_size: many
v_call: TRBV2
j_call: TRBJ2-3
cdr3_nt: TGTGCCAGCAAAGCGGGGGGCACAGATACGCAGTATTTT
cdr3_aa: CASKAGGTDTQYF

d_call: TRBD2
clone_size: NA
v_call: TRBV9
j_call: TRBJ2-5
cdr3_nt: TGTGCCAGCAGCGTCGGACTAGCGGGGGTGGAGACCCAGTACTTC
cdr3_aa: CASSVGLAGVETQYF

d_call: NA
clone_size: few
v_call: TRBV15
j_call: TRBJ1-4
cdr3_nt: TGTGCCACCAGCAGCAGGCAAGGGGATGAAAAACTGTTTTTT
cdr3_aa: CATSSRQGDEKLFF

d_call: TRBD1
clone_size: many
v_call: TRBV7-8
j_call: TRBJ1-1
cdr3_nt: TGTGCCAGCGGCAACAGGGGAGGCACTGAAGCTTTCTTT
cdr3_aa: CASGNRGGTEAFF

d_call: NA
clone_size: NA
v_call: TRBV4-1
j_call: TRBJ2-3
cdr3_nt: TGCGCCAGCAGCCACGAACGATCAGATACGCAGTATTTT
cdr3_aa: CASSHERSDTQYF

d_call: NA
clone_size: many
v_call: TRBV12-3/TRBV12-4
j_call: TRBJ1-5
cdr3_nt: TGTGCCAGCAGTTTAGGGCGGCCCCAGCATTTT
cdr3_aa: CASSLGRPQHF

d_call: NA
clone_size: many
v_call: TRBV7-2
j_call: TRBJ1-1
cdr3_nt: TGTGCCAGCAGCTTATTCAGACACCAAAACACTGAAGCTTTCTTT
cdr3_aa: CASSLFRHQNTEAFF

d_call: NA
clone_size: many
v_call: TRBV20-1
j_call: TRBJ2-5
cdr3_nt: TGCAGTGCTACTAGGGGTCGTATAGAGACCCAGTACTTC
cdr3_aa: CSATRGRIETQYF

d_call: TRBD1
clone_size: NA
v_call: TRBV19
j_call: TRBJ1-5
cdr3_nt: TGTGCCAGTAGTTATCGACAGGGGGCAGGCAATCAGCCCCAGCATTTT
cdr3_aa: CASSYRQGAGNQPQHF

d_call: NA
clone_size: many
v_call: TRBV5-1
j_call: TRBJ2-1
cdr3_nt: TGCGCCAGCAGATCCCAGGTTAGCTCCTACAATGAGCAGTTCTTC
cdr3_aa: CASRSQVSSYNEQFF

d_call: TRBD1
clone_size: many
v_call: TRBV2
j_call: TRBJ2-7
cdr3_nt: TGTGCCAGCAAGGACAGGGGGGCCCTCTACGAGCAGTACTTC
cdr3_aa: CASKDRGALYEQYF